These T cell receptor beta chains were read from a single sample in a study of T cell repertoires in cytomegalovirus infection. Their cognate antigens are unknown. TCRdb independently ran MiXCR on the reads; one entry per CDR3 protein. The data hold 250,000 to 400,000 distinct CDR3 sequences, with around 25% observed a single time. Sequenced here: cultured PBMCs, sampled from culture after CMV antigen stimulation. These receptor sequences come from a human donor in good health (CMV status not recorded). Some clones in this sample may be carry-over from other donors' samples. The conserved cysteine and the conserved F or W are not part of the CDR3 here. A D gene is named only where the DNA matches it firmly. Clone size is shown for a subset of rows, as once, few, many or a class of expanded clone.

>TRBD2|TRBJ2-3|TRBV3-1|once
ASRPGTSPDTQY
>.|TRBJ1-1|TRBV7-6|few
ASGWGRNTEAF
>.|TRBJ2-5|TRBV20-1|.
SALGARDTKQKTQY
>.|TRBJ1-1|TRBV5-1|few
ASSLLPLRGTEAF
>TRBD1|TRBJ2-1|TRBV2|few
ASSGGQGAWDEQF
>.|TRBJ2-1|TRBV12-3/TRBV12-4|few
ASTLRVRGYYNEQF
>.|TRBJ1-5|TRBV19|.
ASSGEALGNQPQH
>.|TRBJ1-2|TRBV24-1|.
ATSDPGAASYGYT
>.|TRBJ2-7|TRBV4-3|.
ASSPPPNGSYEQY
>TRBD2|TRBJ2-4|TRBV11-2|few
ATEAGARVGDIQY
>TRBD1|TRBJ1-6|TRBV7-2|many
ASSGGPTGGGSPLH
>.|TRBJ2-3|TRBV27|.
ASSLNRVGDTQY
>TRBD2|TRBJ2-7|TRBV7-9|few
ASSLRLSSGTSYEQY
>TRBD1|TRBJ1-1|TRBV12-3/TRBV12-4|few
ASIFPGQGGTEAF
>.|TRBJ2-7|TRBV29-1|.
SVEDRVAYEQY
>.|TRBJ2-1|TRBV7-2|many
ASSPRLLKSSYNEQF
>TRBD2|TRBJ2-1|TRBV7-2|.
ASSLGSEPALGRV
>.|TRBJ2-3|TRBV3-1|.
ASSRSRIDTQY
>.|TRBJ2-5|TRBV11-3|few
ASSLISQGPETQY
>.|TRBJ1-1|TRBV6-1|.
ASSTMDSNTEAF